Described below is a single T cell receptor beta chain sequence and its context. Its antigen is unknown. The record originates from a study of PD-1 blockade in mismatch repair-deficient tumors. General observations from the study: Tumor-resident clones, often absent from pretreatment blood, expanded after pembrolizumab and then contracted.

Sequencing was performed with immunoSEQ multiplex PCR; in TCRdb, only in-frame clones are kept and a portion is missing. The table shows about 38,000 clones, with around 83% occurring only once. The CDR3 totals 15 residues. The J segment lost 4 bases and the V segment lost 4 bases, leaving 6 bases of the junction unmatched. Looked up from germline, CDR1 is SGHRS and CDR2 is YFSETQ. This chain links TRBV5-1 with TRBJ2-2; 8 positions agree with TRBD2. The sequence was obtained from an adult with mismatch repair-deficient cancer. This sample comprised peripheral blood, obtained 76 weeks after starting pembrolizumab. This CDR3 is CASSPREGSTGELFF. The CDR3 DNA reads TGCGCCAGCAGCCCCCGGGAGGGTTCCACCGGGGAGCTGTTTTTT.